Listed below are T cell receptor beta chains from one sample, sequenced in a study of neoadjuvant anti-PD-1 for oral cavity cancer. The assay was immunoSEQ multiplex PCR, and TCRdb's table has in-frame clones only and misses some. The sample carries 80,000 to 95,000 clones, 70% to 85% recorded once. The source was PBMCs, collected before nivolumab (anti-PD-1) treatment. All receptors come from a person aged 35-79 years with oral cavity squamous cell carcinoma. CDR3s include the opening cysteine and the closing phenylalanine or tryptophan. The D gene is left open where the match is weak. Rows may omit the clone size; those that give it use once, few, many or a size class.

V gene,J gene,clone size,D gene,CDR3 DNA,CDR3 protein
TRBV10-3,TRBJ1-1,.,.,TGTGCCATCAGTGAGACACCGAACACTGAAGCTTTCTTT,CAISETPNTEAFF
TRBV25-1,TRBJ1-4,.,.,TGTGCCAGCAGTGATTCAGTCCGTGCCTCAAATGAAAAACTGTTTTTT,CASSDSVRASNEKLFF
TRBV19,TRBJ2-3,few,TRBD2,TGTGCCAGTAGTATTGCGGGAGTCGAAGGTACGCAGTATTTT,CASSIAGVEGTQYF
TRBV25-1,TRBJ2-2,.,.,TGTGCCAGCAGTAGAGCCCTAGGGGGGCCCCGAGGCGGGGAGCTGTTTTTT,CASSRALGGPRGGELFF
TRBV5-1,TRBJ2-7,.,TRBD2,TGCGCCAGCAGCGTACAAGCGGGAGGGCCTTACGAGCAGTACTTC,CASSVQAGGPYEQYF
TRBV5-1,TRBJ2-4,.,TRBD1,TGCGCCAGCAGCATCCAACAGGGGGCCAAAAACATTCAGTACTTC,CASSIQQGAKNIQYF
TRBV25-1,TRBJ1-5,.,.,TGTGCCAGCAGTGAAAGAGGGGCAGGGCTTCAGCCCCAGCATTTT,CASSERGAGLQPQHF
TRBV6-6,TRBJ2-2,once,TRBD2,TGTGCCAGCAGTTACTCGCGGGAGTTGACCGGGGAGCTGTTTTTT,CASSYSRELTGELFF
TRBV19,TRBJ2-2,.,.,TGTGCCAGTCAGATACAGGGGAACACCGGGGAGCTGTTTTTT,CASQIQGNTGELFF
TRBV11-2,TRBJ2-7,.,.,TGTGCCAGCAGCCTCACTGAGGCCGTCACCATCCCCTACGAGCAGTACTTC,CASSLTEAVTIPYEQYF
TRBV2,TRBJ1-2,.,.,TGTGCCAGCAGTGAGTGGGGTTTCTATGGCTACACCTTC,CASSEWGFYGYTF
TRBV7-9,TRBJ2-4,once,.,TGTGCCAGCAGCTTAGCGGGAGGAACAAACATTCAGTACTTC,CASSLAGGTNIQYF
TRBV11-2,TRBJ2-5,.,.,TGTGCCAGCAGTACTCAGCCACAGGCCCCGGAGACCCAGTACTTC,CASSTQPQAPETQYF
TRBV2,TRBJ1-1,.,.,TGTGCCGCGGGCGGGGCTGAAGCTTTCTTT,CAAGGAEAFF
TRBV6-5,TRBJ2-1,.,.,TGTGCCAGCAGTGAACAGTCCTCCAATGAGCAGTTCTTC,CASSEQSSNEQFF
TRBV7-9,TRBJ2-7,.,TRBD2,TGTGCCAGCACCCCGGGAGCGGGAACCTACGAGCAGTACTTC,CASTPGAGTYEQYF
TRBV7-9,TRBJ1-2,once,.,TGTGCCAGCAGCAGAGCCGAGGAGGGCCTTGGAGGCTACACCTTC,CASSRAEEGLGGYTF
TRBV27,TRBJ1-5,.,TRBD1,TGTGCCAGCAGTGGCGGGACAGGAGTCAATCAGCCCCAGCATTTT,CASSGGTGVNQPQHF
TRBV29-1,TRBJ1-2,.,.,TGCAGCGTTGAACGGGGTATAGCTAACTATGGCTACACCTTC,CSVERGIANYGYTF
TRBV6-5,TRBJ2-3,.,.,TGTGCCAGCAAATTTGCGAGCACAGATACGCAGTATTTT,CASKFASTDTQYF
TRBV7-8,TRBJ2-3,once,TRBD2,TGTGCCAGCAGCCCCCGGGTAGCGGGATATACGCAGTATTTT,CASSPRVAGYTQYF
TRBV25-1,TRBJ2-5,few,TRBD1,TGTGCCAGCAGTGAATGGGGACAGCTCCAAGAGACCCAGTACTTC,CASSEWGQLQETQYF
TRBV5-1,TRBJ1-1,medium-sized,.,TGCGCCAGCAGCTTGGCCTACTCCAGGTCGCAGCGGTCGAACACTGAAGCTTTCTTT,CASSLAYSRSQRSNTEAFF
TRBV29-1,TRBJ1-4,once,.,TGCAGCGTTGATACAGAAAATGAAAAACTGTTTTTT,CSVDTENEKLFF
TRBV5-6,TRBJ1-2,.,.,TGTGCCAGCAGCCCGGGGGAGCGGAACTATGGCTACACCTTC,CASSPGERNYGYTF
TRBV19,TRBJ1-5,.,.,TGTGCCAGCCACGGACTGACAGCGTCCAATCAGCCCCAGCATTTT,CASHGLTASNQPQHF
TRBV4-1,TRBJ2-1,.,TRBD2,TGCGCCAGCAGCCGCGGGGGGACAACCTACAATGAGCAGTTCTTC,CASSRGGTTYNEQFF
TRBV19,TRBJ1-2,few,.,TGTGCCAGTAGTATGGGCCCGATCCGCTATGGCTACACCTTC,CASSMGPIRYGYTF
TRBV6-1,TRBJ1-4,.,TRBD1,TGTGCCAGCAACTCCGGGACAGGGCAAGAAAAACTGTTTTTT,CASNSGTGQEKLFF
TRBV6-1,TRBJ2-5,.,.,TGTGCCAGCAGCGATCCTGTTCTGTCCCAAGAGACCCAGTACTTC,CASSDPVLSQETQYF
TRBV20-1,TRBJ1-2,.,.,TGCAGTGCTACAGGGGAGATTGGCTACACCTTC,CSATGEIGYTF
TRBV5-5,TRBJ2-7,.,.,TGTGCCAGCAGCTTGGTCCAGACCCCTAACGAGCAGTACTTC,CASSLVQTPNEQYF
TRBV10-3,TRBJ2-3,.,.,TGTGCCATCAGTGAGTTTTCTAGCACAGATACGCAGTATTTT,CAISEFSSTDTQYF
TRBV14,TRBJ2-5,.,.,TGTGCCAGCAGCCTCGGACCAAACCAAGAGACCCAGTACTTC,CASSLGPNQETQYF
TRBV29-1,TRBJ2-2,.,TRBD2,TGCAGCGTTGACAGACTAGCGGGAGACACCGGGGAGCTGTTTTTT,CSVDRLAGDTGELFF
TRBV5-1,TRBJ2-5,.,.,TGCGCCAGCAGTTCCACATCCCAGGGAACGGGAGAGACCCAGTACTTC,CASSSTSQGTGETQYF
TRBV7-6,TRBJ2-7,.,TRBD2,TGTGCCAGCAGCAAACTAGCGGAGGCCTCCTACGAGCAGTACTTC,CASSKLAEASYEQYF
TRBV11-2,TRBJ1-2,many,.,TGTGCCAGCAGCTTAGGACAAAACTATGGCTACACCTTC,CASSLGQNYGYTF
TRBV7-3,TRBJ2-5,.,.,TGTGCCTCCGCTCGGACTAACCAAGAGACCCAGTACTTC,CASARTNQETQYF
TRBV6-6,TRBJ2-3,.,.,TGTGCCACCGCGGGACCCGGGGGAGATACGCAGTATTTT,CATAGPGGDTQYF
TRBV5-1,TRBJ2-5,once,.,TGCGCCAGCAGCCCTGGAGGGACGGGGTGGGAAGAGACCCAGTACTTC,CASSPGGTGWEETQYF
TRBV11-2,TRBJ2-2,.,.,TGTGCCAGCAGCTCCGGGACATTCACCGGGGAGCTGTTTTTT,CASSSGTFTGELFF
TRBV2,TRBJ2-3,once,TRBD1,TGTGCCAGCAGTGAAGCGTTAAGAGCCAGGGGGCAAGATACGCAGTATTTT,CASSEALRARGQDTQYF
TRBV4-1,TRBJ2-6,.,TRBD2,TGCGCCAGCAGCCTCCTCTCCCTAGCGGGAGGGGCTGGGGCCAACGTCCTGACTTTC,CASSLLSLAGGAGANVLTF
TRBV5-1,TRBJ1-5,.,.,TGCGCCAGCAGCTTTCGGGGAGGTCGGAATCAGCCCCAGCATTTT,CASSFRGGRNQPQHF
TRBV5-8,TRBJ1-3,.,.,TGTGCCAGCAGCTTGTTGCAGGCTGGAAACACCATATATTTT,CASSLLQAGNTIYF
TRBV29-1,TRBJ1-2,once,.,TGCAGCGTTGGGGATCCGTCGGAGTATGGCTACACCTTC,CSVGDPSEYGYTF
TRBV7-9,TRBJ2-1,.,TRBD2,TGTGCCAGCATAAGGGCTAGCGGGAGTGGGGATGAGCAGTTCTTC,CASIRASGSGDEQFF
TRBV7-8,TRBJ2-1,.,TRBD2,TGTGCCAGCAGCTTCCGACTAGCGGGAGGGGAGTCCTACAATGAGCAGTTCTTC,CASSFRLAGGESYNEQFF
TRBV27,TRBJ2-1,.,.,TGTGCCAGCACCCCGTGGGGGGCGAATGAGCAGTTCTTC,CASTPWGANEQFF
TRBV6-1,TRBJ2-5,.,TRBD2,TGTGCCAGCAGTGAAGCTAGCGGGGGAGAGACCCAGTACTTC,CASSEASGGETQYF
TRBV2,TRBJ1-2,once,.,TGTGCCAGCAGTGAAATGCCCTATGGCTACACCTTC,CASSEMPYGYTF
TRBV29-1,TRBJ2-5,.,TRBD1,TGCAGCGTTGGCGGGACAGGGGCGGGGAAAGAGACCCAGTACTTC,CSVGGTGAGKETQYF
TRBV11-2,TRBJ2-2,.,TRBD1,TGTGCCAGCAGCTTCGAGGGGGCAGGAGGCGCCGGGGAGCTGTTTTTT,CASSFEGAGGAGELFF
TRBV11-2,TRBJ2-7,once,.,TGTGCCAGCACCACAGGGTCGTCGAGCTCCTACGAGCAGTACTTC,CASTTGSSSSYEQYF
TRBV9,TRBJ2-1,.,TRBD2,TGTGCCAGCAGCGTAGCTGGTGGGGCCGCCAGCGCGAGCGGGGCTTCTCGACGGGAGCAGTTCTTC,CASSVAGGAASASGASRREQFF
TRBV15,TRBJ2-7,.,.,TGTGCCACCAGCAGAGATCCAGCGGGCTACTACGAGCAGTACTTC,CATSRDPAGYYEQYF